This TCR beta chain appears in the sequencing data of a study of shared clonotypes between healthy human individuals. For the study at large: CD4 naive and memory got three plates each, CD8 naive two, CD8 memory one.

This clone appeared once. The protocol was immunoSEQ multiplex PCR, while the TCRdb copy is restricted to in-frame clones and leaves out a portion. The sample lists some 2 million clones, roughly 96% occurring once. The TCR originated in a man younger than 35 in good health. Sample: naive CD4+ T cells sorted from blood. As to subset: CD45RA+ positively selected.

Here the CDR3 DNA reads TGTGCCAGCAGTGAAAACCCGACAAGGCGCTATGGCTACACCTTC. It encodes CASSENPTRRYGYTF. This chain connects TRBV6-1 to TRBJ1-2; D remains unclear. The CDR3 has 15 residues. V was cut by 2 bases and J by 4 bases, with 14 bases left in between. Germline lookup yields CDR1 MNHNS and CDR2 SASEGT.